This record looks at one T cell receptor beta chain sequence and its context. Clones were sequenced by immunoSEQ multiplex PCR, and TCRdb holds only the in-frame ones, with some missing. This table has 45,000 to 65,000 clones, roughly 90% appearing once. V lost 2 bases and J lost 2, with 10 bases in between. The CDR3 consists of 15 residues. Germline loops: CDR1 SEHNR, CDR2 FQNEAQ (reference sequence). The data were taken from a study of blood T cell repertoires in COVID-19. This sequence joins TRBV7-9 and TRBJ1-5, with D hard to call. The material sequenced was peripheral blood. This TCR was sampled from an elderly man with active or convalescent COVID-19. The CDR3, as DNA: TGTGCCAGCAGCTTAAGCGCTGTGGGCAATCAGCCCCAGCATTTT. It is translated as CASSLSAVGNQPQHF.